This is a list of T cell receptor beta chains from one sample in a study of T-cell reconstitution after alpha-beta-depleted transplantation in children. TCRdb itself ran the PCR reads through MiXCR, one entry per CDR3 protein. Among approximately 170,000 distinct CDR3 sequences listed, 11% were seen once. The sample consisted of PBMCs, taken before TCRalphabeta/CD19-depleted stem cell transplant. Receptors were obtained from a boy aged 2-9 years with acute myeloid leukemia, due to receive a stem cell transplant. The CDR3 runs from the conserved cysteine through the conserved F or W. The D gene is left open where the match is weak.

D gene,V gene,CDR3 protein
.,TRBV7-8,CASSGAIKNTGELFF
.,TRBV3-1,CASSQDIRGYTF
.,TRBV24-1,CATSPPGDTDTQYF
TRBD2,TRBV5-1,CASSPAGVNTGELFF
.,TRBV5-1,CASSEDTTGELFF
TRBD1,TRBV12-3/TRBV12-4,CASSPDRAIYEQYF
.,TRBV30,CAWSAAYNEQFF
.,TRBV4-1,CASSQIPGQREQYF
TRBD1,TRBV4-1,CASSQVRQGHNQPQHF
.,TRBV28,CASSSQGAQPQHF
TRBD2,TRBV20-1,CSANRGLGYNEQFF
TRBD2,TRBV20-1,CSARELRLAGSYEQYF
TRBD1,TRBV5-1,CASSLRPTGTGTEAFF
TRBD2,TRBV7-3,CASSLAGGTADTQYF
.,TRBV19,CASSKQAGEQFF
.,TRBV3-1,CASSPHLRGDYTDTQYF
.,TRBV10-3,CAISPHGRRTYNEQFF
TRBD2,TRBV20-1,CSARDGRRGTSAYNEQFF
.,TRBV20-1,CSASSQNQPQHF
TRBD2,TRBV5-1,CASSLVVAGRNEQFF
.,TRBV11-2,CASSSQGMLPGNTIYF
.,TRBV3-1,CASSLSSAVPQETQYF
.,TRBV29-1,CSVELPQDRPEETQYF
.,TRBV4-2,CARSPGLPPGYTF
.,TRBV25-1,CASSESGTVNQPQHF
.,TRBV10-2,CASSVQLTSYEQYF
TRBD1,TRBV6-5,CASGYTGTGTYEQYF
.,TRBV3-1,CASSQGVRQAKVQETQYF
.,TRBV5-6,CASSPRLVSYNEQFF
.,TRBV12-3/TRBV12-4,CASSQTSRAVGAETQYF
TRBD2,TRBV28,CASSRRGGRYEQYF
.,TRBV28,CASSLSDRPGRKNEKLFF
.,TRBV28,CASTDVPSRRQYF
TRBD2,TRBV7-2,CASSLASARGVTDTQYF
.,TRBV6-1,CATRDFTDTQYF
.,TRBV12-3/TRBV12-4,CASSRTGHGSYEQYF
.,TRBV3-1,CASSQDGGAFYEQYF
.,TRBV10-3,CATRGDTEAFF
TRBD1,TRBV20-1,CSALAGQTSGNTIYF
.,TRBV20-1,CCARDPPRGGMGSPLHF
.,TRBV5-5,CASSLGDSYNSPLHF
.,TRBV2,CASIGVDGDEQFF
TRBD1,TRBV6-1,CASRQGSQETQYF
.,TRBV7-8,CASSLTEDNSPLHF
.,TRBV7-9,CASSFQGNYGYTF
TRBD1,TRBV5-6,CASSGQGMSQETQYF
TRBD2,TRBV18,CASSPPSGYNEQFF
TRBD2,TRBV24-1,CATSDFTGEGETQYF
.,TRBV25-1,CASSTGLYGYTF
.,TRBV24-1,CATRDGGRDTGELFF
TRBD1,TRBV4-1,CASSPETGIEEQYF
TRBD1,TRBV7-3,CASSPGQGWSTDTQYF
.,TRBV20-1,CSARSLANDQFF
.,TRBV20-1,CSARDLIRGSRYEQYF
TRBD2,TRBV20-1,CSAPGTSRNEQFF
TRBD2,TRBV12-3/TRBV12-4,CASSFEREVTFEGQFF
.,TRBV20-1,CSARVTLGQLNYGYTF
.,TRBV20-1,CSARETPRGTDTQYF
.,TRBV5-1,CASSGYPTSSYNEQFF
.,TRBV2,CASSESTISNQPQHF